The sequence of this T cell receptor (beta chain) was determined in a study of blood T cell repertoires in COVID-19. TCRdb's table, derived via immunoSEQ multiplex PCR, lists solely in-frame clones and lacks some. The table shows fewer than 350,000 clones, with 90% occurring only once. This CDR3 spans 14 amino acids. CDR1 is SGHNT and CDR2 is YENEEA in the germline V gene. V gave up 5 bases and J gave up 9 bases; unmatched junction bases: 8. This clonotype was obtained from a woman aged 18-35 years with acute COVID-19. The J gene is TRBJ2-1, the V gene TRBV11-3; TRBD2 matches 9 bases. The specimen sequenced was PBMCs or T cells enriched from blood (not recorded which). The CDR3 bases are TGTGCCAGCAGCCCTCCCGGGACTAGCACTGAGCAGTTCTTC. It specifies CASSPPGTSTEQFF.